The sequence of this TCR beta chain was determined in a study of shared clonotypes between healthy human individuals. CD45RO-negative CD8 cells positively selected for CCR7 made up the naive population, which excluded terminally differentiated effector memory CD45RA+ cells. Remarks on this clone: Its antigen is still unknown. Other DNA variants within this sample encode the same CDR3.

Findings of the study overall: On the whole, naive subsets had larger estimated richness than memory subsets had.

Original handling: Filtering differed because ImmunoSEQ produced junction-only sequences that carried no quality scores. Data came from immunoSEQ multiplex PCR; TCRdb stores just in-frame clones and leaves some out. V and J calls and clone size follow that table, whereas D and trimming were derived from the DNA. The sample has fewer than 1 million clones; roughly 96% are singletons. The clonotype originates from a man aged 25-40 years in good health. Sequencing input: naive CD8+ T cells sorted from blood.

The CDR3 loop is CSVDRGYYGYTF. CDR3 DNA sequence: TGCAGCGTAGACAGGGGGTACTATGGCTACACCTTC. The chain carries TRBV29-1 and TRBJ1-2; 9 bases line up with TRBD1. CDR1 and CDR2 from the germline V gene are SQVTM and ANQGSEA. The CDR3 runs to 12 residues. Unmatched junction bases numbered 2, after V lost 6 bases and J lost 3 bases.